These 28 T cell receptor beta chains were sequenced from one sample in a study of blood T cell repertoires in COVID-19. The protocol was immunoSEQ multiplex PCR, while the TCRdb copy is restricted to in-frame clones and leaves out a portion. Of more than 250,000 clones listed, around 90% are singletons. What was sequenced was peripheral blood. The origin of the receptors is a man aged 18-30 years who had recovered from COVID-19.

The rearrangement uses TRBV9 and TRBJ2-2; a weak D match, TRBD1 (6 bases). Germline assignment: CDR1 SGDLS and CDR2 YYNGEE. The V end lost 3 bases, the J end lost 5 bases, and 14 bases lay between the germline ends. The CDR3 covers 15 residues. CDR3 region: CASSAPNRGTGELFF. As DNA, the CDR3 is TGTGCCAGCAGCGCACCCAATAGGGGGACCGGGGAGCTGTTTTTT.

This clone has just one count. This chain links TRBV19 with TRBJ2-7; 15 bases fit TRBD2. Germline-derived CDR1 and CDR2 are LNHDA and SQIVND (reference sequence). V lost 7 bases and J lost 4; bases outside the gene matches: 2. The CDR3 is 14 residues long. This chain's CDR3 is CASTGTSGGYEQYF. The DNA for the CDR3 is TGTGCCAGTACCGGGACTAGCGGGGGGTACGAGCAGTACTTC. Combining the CDR3 with reference TRBV19 and TRBJ2-7 gives the whole variable domain DGGITQSPKYLFRKEGQNVTLSCEQNLNHDAMYWYRQDPGQGLRLIYYSQIVNDFQKGDIAEGYSVSREKKESFPLTVTSAQKNPTAFYLCASTGTSGGYEQYFGPGTRLTVT.

CDR3 loop: CASSLARASSGNTIYF. The CDR3 DNA sequence: TGTGCCAGCAGCTTAGCCAGGGCAAGCTCTGGAAACACCATATATTTT. The chain combines TRBV7-8 with TRBJ1-3; maybe TRBD1 (5 bases). The CDR3 extends over 16 amino acids. CDR1 and CDR2 from the germline V gene are SGHVS and FQNEAQ. V dropped 0 bases and J dropped 0 bases, with 9 bases sitting between them.

J is TRBJ2-7 and V is TRBV5-1; D perhaps matches TRBD2 (6 bases). Trimming stripped 0 bases from V and 5 bases from J, with 6 bases between. The CDR3 is 12 amino acids. Germline V gene data show CDR1 as SGHRS and CDR2 as YFSETQ. The CDR3 protein is CASSLGGDEQYF. The CDR3 bases are TGCGCCAGCAGCTTGGGGGGGGACGAGCAGTACTTC.

The chain recombines TRBV5-4 with TRBJ2-5; 9 bases are shared with TRBD1. The J segment lost 2 bases and the V segment lost 3 bases, leaving 2 bases of the junction unmatched. This CDR3 comprises 14 residues. Germline-derived CDR1 and CDR2 are SGHNT and YYREEE (reference sequence). For the CDR3, the DNA is TGTGCCAGCAGCTGGGGACAGGGTCAAGAGACCCAGTACTTC. It codes for CASSWGQGQETQYF.

The chain recombines TRBV10-2 with TRBJ1-1; 8 bases align to TRBD1. Germline V CDR1 and CDR2: WSHSY, SAAADI. The CDR3 is 14 amino acids. V lost 5 bases to trimming and J lost 6 bases; unmatched junction nucleotides: 8. The CDR3 DNA sequence: TGCGCCAGCAGTATCCAGGGGGCCGTGGCTGAAGCTTTCTTT. It is translated as CASSIQGAVAEAFF.

The chain couples TRBV6-1 to TRBJ1-5; 10 bases are a match to TRBD1. After removal of 1 base from V and 6 bases from J, the junction contained 12 bases not matched to a gene. Germline V gives CDR1 MNHNS, CDR2 SASEGT. CDR3 length: 18 amino acids. The CDR3 sequence is CASSEGGWGQGLFQPQHF. The CDR3 coding sequence is TGTGCCAGCAGTGAAGGTGGGTGGGGACAGGGGCTATTTCAGCCCCAGCATTTT.

V is TRBV5-1 and J is TRBJ1-1, with D perhaps matching TRBD1 (5 bases). The CDR3 contains 14 residues. Germline-derived CDR1 and CDR2 are SGHRS and YFSETQ. Trimming left V 0 bases short and J 6 bases short, with 12 bases between. The DNA of the CDR3 is TGCGCCAGCAGCTTGGTCGGGGGAGGGTCTGAAGCTTTCTTT. Translated, it gives CASSLVGGGSEAFF.

This sequence joins TRBV12-3 or TRBV12-4 and TRBJ1-1, with D unresolved. CDR3 length equals 13 residues. The germline V and J ends were trimmed by 7 bases and 1 base, with 10 bases remaining between them. CDR3 nucleotides: TGTGCCAGCACGGCTCGGGGGAACACTGAAGCTTTCTTT. Its protein product is CASTARGNTEAFF.

CDR3 amino acids: CASSSLTDTNEKLFF. The CDR3 DNA follows: TGTGCCAGCAGTTCCCTGACAGATACTAATGAAAAACTGTTTTTT. This chain connects TRBV6-5 to TRBJ1-4; possibly TRBD1 for D (5 bases). Germline values: CDR1 MNHEY, CDR2 SVGAGI. CDR3 length: 15 residues. V shed 4 bases and J shed 2 bases, with 11 bases lying between them.

The J gene is TRBJ1-4, the V gene TRBV9; 7 positions agree with TRBD1. Germline CDR1 SGDLS, CDR2 YYNGEE. The V gene end was trimmed by 3 bases and the J gene end by 0 bases; junction bases not matched to a gene: 2. CDR3 length: 15 amino acids. CDR3 coding DNA: TGTGCCAGCAGCGCGGGACAGCCAACTAATGAAAAACTGTTTTTT. It codes for CASSAGQPTNEKLFF.

The chain joins TRBV7-9 to TRBJ2-1; TRBD1 matches at 7 bases. CDR1 is SEHNR, CDR2 FQNEAQ, per germline (reference sequence). The CDR3 spans 15 residues. V lost 2 bases and J lost 6; bases outside the gene matches: 7. The CDR3 spells CASSLTTGELNEQFF. CDR3 nucleotides: TGTGCCAGCAGCTTAACAACAGGGGAGCTCAATGAGCAGTTCTTC.

The gene calls are TRBV7-9 and TRBJ2-3, with D unresolved. There are 13 residues in the CDR3. Trimming shortened V by 1 base and J by 4 bases, and 6 bases separated the two germline ends. CDR1 SEHNR and CDR2 FQNEAQ come from the germline V gene (reference sequence). CDR3 region: CASSLEPADTQYF. CDR3 bases: TGTGCCAGCAGCTTAGAACCGGCAGATACGCAGTATTTT.

As DNA, the CDR3 is TGTGCCAGCAGCCCCGGGACTAGCGGGAGCGATGAGCAGTTCTTC. Its protein product is CASSPGTSGSDEQFF. The rearrangement joins TRBV6-6 to TRBJ2-1, with 14 positions matching TRBD2. The CDR3 covers 15 residues. Trimming removed 6 bases from V and 8 bases from J; junction bases left unmatched: 6. CDR1 is MNHNY, CDR2 SVGAGI, per germline (reference sequence).

The rearrangement uses TRBV4-1 and TRBJ2-7, with D tentatively TRBD1 (6 bases). The CDR3 extends over 14 amino acids. V lost 1 base to trimming and J lost 4 bases, with 11 bases between them. Germline CDR1 MGHRA, CDR2 YSYEKL. The CDR3 sequence is CASSQGGTLYEQYF. The DNA of the CDR3 is TGCGCCAGCAGCCAAGGAGGGACACTTTACGAGCAGTACTTC.

The sample holds a few counts of this clone. The chain links TRBV5-1 to TRBJ2-1, with a possible D match to TRBD1 (5 bases). Germline CDR1 and CDR2: SGHRS and YFSETQ. This CDR3 is built from 14 residues. V was clipped by 0 bases and J by 4 bases, with 8 bases between them. CDR3 nucleotide sequence: TGCGCCAGCAGCTTGGGGGGCCCTTACAATGAGCAGTTCTTC. This sequence encodes CASSLGGPYNEQFF.

The chain has TRBV19 and TRBJ1-2; 7 bases are a match to TRBD1. This CDR3 contains 15 residues. The V gene end was trimmed by 0 bases and the J gene end by 5 bases; junction bases not matched to a gene: 6. Germline V gene data show CDR1 as LNHDA and CDR2 as SQIVND (reference sequence). The DNA for the CDR3 is TGTGCCAGTAGTATAGACGCCCCGACAGGGTATGGCTACACCTTC. This translates into CASSIDAPTGYGYTF.

The chain has TRBV9 and TRBJ2-3, with TRBD2 matching 8 bases. Germline CDR1 reads SGDLS; CDR2 reads YYNGEE. The CDR3 loop spans 16 amino acids. Trimming removed 4 bases from V and 4 bases from J; junction bases left unmatched: 11. The CDR3 DNA is TGTGCCAGCAGCCTAGGAGGAGCGGGGGTTGCAGATACGCAGTATTTT. Encoded protein: CASSLGGAGVADTQYF. Together with reference TRBV9 and TRBJ2-3, the CDR3 gives the full variable domain: DSGVTQTPKHLITATGQRVTLRCSPRSGDLSVYWYQQSLDQGLQFLIQYYNGEERAKGNILERFSAQQFPDLHSELNLSSLELGDSALYFCASSLGGAGVADTQYFGPGTRLTVL.

V is TRBV6-5 and J is TRBJ2-7; 7 nucleotides line up with TRBD1. Germline CDR1 is MNHEY and CDR2 is SVGAGI. CDR3 length equals 14 residues. V trimming: 6 bases; J trimming: 4 bases; junction bases outside the gene matches: 9. The CDR3 coding sequence is TGTGCCAGCAGATCTATAGGACAGGAGTACGAGCAGTACTTC. Its protein is CASRSIGQEYEQYF.

V and J are TRBV19 and TRBJ2-5; D uncertain. Trimming cost V 3 bases and J 2 bases, with 4 bases left between them. This CDR3 spans 12 amino acids. Germline-derived CDR1 and CDR2 are LNHDA and SQIVND (reference sequence). Written as DNA, the CDR3 is TGTGCCAGTAGTATCCCTCAAGAGACCCAGTACTTC. This sequence encodes CASSIPQETQYF.

CDR3 nucleotide sequence: TGTGCCAGCAGCCCAAGACTAGCGCACACAGATACGCAGTATTTT. It yields the protein CASSPRLAHTDTQYF. The rearrangement links TRBV7-9 to TRBJ2-3, with 8 positions matching TRBD2. Germline lookup yields CDR1 SEHNR and CDR2 FQNEAQ (reference sequence). The V gene end was trimmed by 5 bases and the J gene end by 2 bases; junction bases not matched to a gene: 6. The CDR3 consists of 15 residues.

This chain links TRBV5-1 with TRBJ1-6, with 9 bases matching TRBD1. Germline-derived CDR1 and CDR2 are SGHRS and YFSETQ. The trim removed 0 bases at V and 8 bases at J, leaving 3 bases unmatched. The CDR3 is 15 amino acids. DNA for the CDR3: TGCGCCAGCAGCTTGGTGGGACAGGGTGATTCACCCCTCCACTTT. Translated: CASSLVGQGDSPLHF.

J is TRBJ2-5 and V is TRBV11-2; no clear D. The CDR3 is made up of 13 amino acids. CDR1 and CDR2 from the germline V gene are SGHAT and FQNNGV. Trimming shortened V by 2 bases and J by 7 bases, and 11 bases separated the two germline ends. CDR3 amino acids: CASSLQLGGTQYF. The CDR3 coding sequence is TGTGCCAGCAGCTTACAGCTAGGCGGGACCCAGTACTTC.

This chain connects TRBV4-2 to TRBJ1-6, with a tentative D call TRBD1 (5 bases). CDR3 length: 15 residues. Germline CDR1 reads LGHNA; CDR2 reads YNFKEQ. V lost 2 bases, J lost 5 bases, and 10 bases lay in between. The CDR3 bases are TGTGCCAGCAGCCAATCCGACAGTAATAATTCACCCCTCCACTTT. The encoded protein is CASSQSDSNNSPLHF.

The J gene is TRBJ2-5, the V gene TRBV5-4; D may be TRBD1 (5 bases). Germline loops: CDR1 SGHNT, CDR2 YYREEE (reference sequence). This CDR3 spans 13 amino acids. Trimming cost V 0 bases and J 4 bases, with 7 bases left between them. The CDR3 bases are TGTGCCAGCAGCTTGGGCAGGGCAGAGACCCAGTACTTC. Translation: CASSLGRAETQYF. Drawing the rest from reference TRBV5-4 and TRBJ2-5, the complete variable domain is ETGVTQSPTHLIKTRGQQVTLRCSSQSGHNTVSWYQQALGQGPQFIFQYYREEENGRGNFPPRFSGLQFPNYSSELNVNALELDDSALYLCASSLGRAETQYFGPGTRLLVL.

V and J are TRBV28 and TRBJ2-3, with D perhaps TRBD1 (5 bases). From germline, CDR1 is MDHEN and CDR2 SYDVKM. The CDR3 is 14 amino acids. V was pared by 2 bases and J by 3 bases, with 9 bases between. Written as DNA, the CDR3 is TGTGCCAGCAGTTTAGCAGGGAATACAGATACGCAGTATTTT. This encodes CASSLAGNTDTQYF.

This chain connects TRBV19 to TRBJ2-7; 8 bases are shared with TRBD1. The CDR3 extends over 14 amino acids. The V segment lost 7 bases and the J segment 7 bases; nucleotides outside the gene matches: 12. The germline CDR1 and CDR2 sequences are LNHDA and SQIVND (reference sequence). As DNA, the CDR3 is TGTGCCAGTACCCCCGGGACAGGTGAATGGGAGCAGTACTTC. This codes for CASTPGTGEWEQYF.

In the case of this clone: Other DNA sequences in this sample translate to the same CDR3. This chain links TRBV5-1 with TRBJ2-2; 7 bases map to TRBD1. Germline loops: CDR1 SGHRS, CDR2 YFSETQ. This CDR3 spans 14 amino acids. V gave up 4 bases and J gave up 2 bases; unmatched junction bases: 2. The CDR3 loop is CASSPGGNTGELFF. The CDR3 bases are TGCGCCAGCAGCCCAGGGGGAAACACCGGGGAGCTGTTTTTT.